The entry below describes one TCR beta chain. Its specificity is not known. The junction differs from germline at one of its ends, possibly a read error. Measured with immunoSEQ multiplex PCR; TCRdb has only the in-frame clones, and not every one. The profile shows more than 9,000 clones, 70% to 90% of them singletons. The sample is drawn from a study of STAT3 mutations in large granular lymphocyte leukemia. Study context: Roughly half the longitudinally sequenced T-LGLL patients had canonical STAT3 mutations. More than half of T-LGLL patients received immunosuppressive therapy.

This CDR3 spans 14 amino acids. Per germline, CDR1 KGHSH and CDR2 LQKENI. Study-wide results and caveats: In T-cell large granular lymphocyte leukemia, about half of patients showed multiple immunodominant subclonotypes.

The receptor was isolated from a man in his sixties with T-cell large granular lymphocyte leukemia. Some clones in this sample may be carry-over from other donors' samples. The rearrangement links TRBV18 to TRBJ1-5, with 8 bases identical to TRBD1. Sequencing used peripheral blood mononuclear cells. This CDR3 reads CASHGDIVLQGAVF. The CDR3 DNA follows: TGTGCCAGCCATGGAGACATAGTTCTTCAGGGGGCGGTTTTT. Variable domain in full (rest from reference TRBV18 and TRBJ1-5): NAGVMQNPRHLVRRRGQEARLRCSPMKGHSHVYWYRQLPEEGLKFMVYLQKENIIDESGMPKERFSAEFPKEGPSILRIQQVVRGDSAAYFCASHGDIVLQGAVFGDGTRLSIL.